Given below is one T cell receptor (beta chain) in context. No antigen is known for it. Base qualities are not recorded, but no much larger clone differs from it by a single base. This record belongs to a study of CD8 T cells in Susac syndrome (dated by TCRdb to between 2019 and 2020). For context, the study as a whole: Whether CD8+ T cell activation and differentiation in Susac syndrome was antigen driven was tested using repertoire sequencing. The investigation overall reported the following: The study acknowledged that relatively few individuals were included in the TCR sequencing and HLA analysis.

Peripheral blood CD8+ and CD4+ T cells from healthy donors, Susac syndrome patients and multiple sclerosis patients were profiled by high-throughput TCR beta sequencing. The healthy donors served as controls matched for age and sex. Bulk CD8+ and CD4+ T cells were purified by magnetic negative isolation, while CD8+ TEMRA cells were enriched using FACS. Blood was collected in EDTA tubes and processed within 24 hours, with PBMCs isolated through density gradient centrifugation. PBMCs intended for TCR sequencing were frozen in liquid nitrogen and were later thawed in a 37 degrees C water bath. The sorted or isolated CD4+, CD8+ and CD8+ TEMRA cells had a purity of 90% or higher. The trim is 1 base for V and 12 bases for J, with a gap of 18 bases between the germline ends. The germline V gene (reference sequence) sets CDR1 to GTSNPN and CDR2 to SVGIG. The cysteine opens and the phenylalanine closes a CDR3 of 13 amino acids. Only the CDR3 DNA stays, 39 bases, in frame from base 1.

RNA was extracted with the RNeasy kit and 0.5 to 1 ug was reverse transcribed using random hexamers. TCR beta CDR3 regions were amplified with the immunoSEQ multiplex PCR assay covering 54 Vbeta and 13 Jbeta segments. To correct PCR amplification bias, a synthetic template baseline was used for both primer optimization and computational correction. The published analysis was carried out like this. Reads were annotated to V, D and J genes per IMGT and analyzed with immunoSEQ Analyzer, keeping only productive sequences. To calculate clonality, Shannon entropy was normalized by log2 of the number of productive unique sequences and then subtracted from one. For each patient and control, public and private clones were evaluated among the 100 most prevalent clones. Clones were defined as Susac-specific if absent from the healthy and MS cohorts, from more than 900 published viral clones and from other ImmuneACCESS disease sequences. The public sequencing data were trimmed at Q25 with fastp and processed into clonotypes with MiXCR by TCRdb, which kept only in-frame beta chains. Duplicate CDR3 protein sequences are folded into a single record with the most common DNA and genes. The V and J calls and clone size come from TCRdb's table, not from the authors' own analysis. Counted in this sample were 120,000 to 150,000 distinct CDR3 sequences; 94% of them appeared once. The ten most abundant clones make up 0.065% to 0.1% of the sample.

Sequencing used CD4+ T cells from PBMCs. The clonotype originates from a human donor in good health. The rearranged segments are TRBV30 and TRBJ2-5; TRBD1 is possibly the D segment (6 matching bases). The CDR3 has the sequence CAWSDRVSSLEYF. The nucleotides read TGTGCCTGGAGTGACAGGGTATCATCTTTGGAGTACTTC.